The rows below give T cell receptor beta chains drawn from one sample of a study of T cell changes during pregnancy in multiple sclerosis. Repertoires were generated with immunoSEQ multiplex PCR, while TCRdb's copy carries only in-frame clones and drops some. There are some 63,000 clones in the sample; around 90% occur only once, and just over 0.85% lies in the top ten. The sample was peripheral blood, taken before pregnancy. The receptors stem from a female donor with multiple sclerosis, enrolled in a pregnancy study. CDR3s include the opening cysteine and the closing phenylalanine or tryptophan. Each record gives: D gene, J gene, V gene, CDR3 DNA, CDR3 protein. The D gene is left open where the match is weak.

D: NA; J: TRBJ1-5; V: TRBV11-2; DNA: TGTGCCAGCAGCCGTGCGCGCAATCAGCCCCAGCATTTT; CDR3: CASSRARNQPQHF
D: NA; J: TRBJ2-3; V: TRBV5-1; DNA: TGCGCCAGCAGCTTGGCTCAGGGTTTGGATACGCAGTATTTT; CDR3: CASSLAQGLDTQYF
D: TRBD2; J: TRBJ2-5; V: TRBV7-6; DNA: TGTGCCAGCACCCGGGGGGGAGGTCCAGAGACCCAGTACTTC; CDR3: CASTRGGGPETQYF
D: NA; J: TRBJ2-2; V: TRBV5-4; DNA: TGTGCCAGCAGCTTGGGGCTAGTGAAGGGGGAGCTGTTTTTT; CDR3: CASSLGLVKGELFF
D: TRBD2; J: TRBJ2-1; V: TRBV19; DNA: TGTGCCAGTAGAGCTAGCGGCACCGATGAGCAGTTCTTC; CDR3: CASRASGTDEQFF
D: TRBD1; J: TRBJ2-6; V: TRBV4-1; DNA: TGCGCCAGCAGCCATTTCGACAGGGGCTTCAACTCTGGGGCCAACGTCCTGACTTTC; CDR3: CASSHFDRGFNSGANVLTF
D: NA; J: TRBJ2-7; V: TRBV14; DNA: TGTGCCAGCAGCCAAAAGGGGCGGATTTCCTACGAGCAGTACTTC; CDR3: CASSQKGRISYEQYF
D: NA; J: TRBJ1-1; V: TRBV12-5; DNA: TGTGCTAGTGGTTTGGCCTCCTTCCAGGCTTTCTTT; CDR3: CASGLASFQAFF
D: NA; J: TRBJ1-5; V: TRBV4-3; DNA: TGCGCCAGCAGCCAAGATCAGGCGGGGCGAGGTCAGCCCCAGCATTTT; CDR3: CASSQDQAGRGQPQHF
D: NA; J: TRBJ1-3; V: TRBV29-1; DNA: TGCAGCGTTGTTCGGGACATGGCTGGAAACACCATATATTTT; CDR3: CSVVRDMAGNTIYF
D: TRBD1; J: TRBJ2-5; V: TRBV29-1; DNA: TGCAGCGGCCGGACAGGGGTTGCGGAGACCCAGTACTTC; CDR3: CSGRTGVAETQYF
D: NA; J: TRBJ1-3; V: TRBV18; DNA: TGTGCCAGCTCACCACCGGTCCACCCGGGGGGAAACACCATATATTTT; CDR3: CASSPPVHPGGNTIYF